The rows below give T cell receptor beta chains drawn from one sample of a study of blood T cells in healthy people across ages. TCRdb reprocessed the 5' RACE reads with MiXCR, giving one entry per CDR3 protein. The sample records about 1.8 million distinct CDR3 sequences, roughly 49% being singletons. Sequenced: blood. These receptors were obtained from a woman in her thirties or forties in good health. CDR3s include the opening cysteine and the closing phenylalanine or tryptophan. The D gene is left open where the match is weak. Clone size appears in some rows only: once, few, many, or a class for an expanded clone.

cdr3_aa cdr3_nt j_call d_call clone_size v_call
CSAPPRQYYGYTF TGCAGTGCTCCCCCGAGACAGTACTATGGCTACACCTTC TRBJ1-2 - - TRBV20-1
CATSEPGLAGSGQETQYF TGTGCCACCAGTGAACCGGGACTAGCGGGGTCAGGGCAAGAGACCCAGTACTTC TRBJ2-5 TRBD2 - TRBV24-1
CASSIGTSGGTNKQFF TGCGCCAGCAGCATAGGGACTAGCGGGGGGACCAACAAGCAGTTCTTC TRBJ2-1 TRBD2 - TRBV5-1
CASSYWIGTSGGAVRNEQFF TGTGCCAGCAGTTACTGGATCGGGACTAGCGGGGGGGCGGTGAGAAATGAGCAGTTCTTC TRBJ2-1 TRBD2 - TRBV6-2/TRBV6-3
CAIAPYSNQPQHF TGTGCCATCGCACCTTATAGCAATCAGCCCCAGCATTTT TRBJ1-5 - - TRBV10-3
CASSSGTSPGYTF TGTGCCAGCAGCTCCGGGACGTCGCCCGGCTACACCTTC TRBJ1-2 - - TRBV7-9
CASSLPGSGVQYF TGTGCCAGCAGTTTACCCGGGTCTGGGGTCCAGTACTTC TRBJ2-4 - - TRBV27
CASSFGQADGYTF TGCGCCAGCAGCTTCGGGCAGGCGGATGGCTACACCTTC TRBJ1-2 - - TRBV5-1
CAISRTSGAYEQFF TGTGCCATCTCCCGGACTAGCGGGGCCTATGAGCAGTTCTTC TRBJ2-1 TRBD2 - TRBV10-3
CASSYSGPSTGNYGYTF TGTGCCAGCAGTTACTCGGGTCCATCGACAGGGAACTATGGCTACACCTTC TRBJ1-2 TRBD1 - TRBV6-5
CASSVGPSGGFNEQFF TGTGCCAGCAGCGTAGGCCCTAGCGGGGGTTTCAATGAGCAGTTCTTC TRBJ2-1 TRBD2 few TRBV9
CASSNPGHSLRRYF TGTGCCAGCAGTAACCCGGGACATTCCCTTAGGCGGTACTTC TRBJ2-5 - few TRBV6-5
CASGRDSNQPQHF TGTGCCAGCGGTAGGGACAGCAATCAGCCCCAGCATTTT TRBJ1-5 - - TRBV28
CSAERGLTGNEQFF TGCAGTGCTGAGAGGGGTCTTACGGGAAATGAGCAGTTCTTC TRBJ2-1 - - TRBV20-1
CASIMDRGYNSPLHF TGTGCCAGCATTATGGACAGGGGGTATAATTCACCCCTCCACTTT TRBJ1-6 TRBD1 - TRBV6-1
CASSQVGGSYNEQFF TGCGCCAGCAGCCAAGTCGGGGGTTCCTACAATGAGCAGTTCTTC TRBJ2-1 - - TRBV4-1
CASSDGGQGQTQYF TGTGCCAGCAGTGACGGGGGACAGGGGCAGACCCAGTACTTC TRBJ2-5 TRBD1 - TRBV6-5
CASSPIPRGEKQETQYF TGTGCCAGCAGCCCTATACCCAGGGGCGAAAAACAAGAGACCCAGTACTTC TRBJ2-5 - - TRBV28
CASSAGQAASTDTQYF TGTGCCAGCAGCGCAGGACAGGCTGCTAGCACAGATACGCAGTATTTT TRBJ2-3 TRBD1 - TRBV9
CASSHPGRDGYTF TGTGCCAGCAGCCATCCGGGTAGAGATGGCTACACCTTC TRBJ1-2 - - TRBV14
CSARGGELSYGYTF TGCAGTGCTAGAGGAGGGGAATTGTCCTATGGCTACACCTTC TRBJ1-2 - - TRBV20-1
CASSTRDSHTEAFF TGTGCCAGCAGCACCCGGGACAGCCACACTGAAGCTTTCTTT TRBJ1-1 TRBD1 - TRBV7-2
CASSSSGGIDTQYF TGCGCCAGCAGCTCTAGCGGGGGAATAGATACGCAGTATTTT TRBJ2-3 TRBD2 many TRBV5-1
CASSYNRQGPGELFF TGTGCCAGCAGTTATAACCGCCAGGGTCCCGGGGAGCTGTTTTTT TRBJ2-2 - - TRBV6-2/TRBV6-3
CASRVRDRVGYEQYF TGTGCCTCCCGTGTCCGGGACAGGGTCGGGTACGAGCAGTACTTC TRBJ2-7 TRBD1 - TRBV27
CASSQSWTANQPQHF TGCGCCAGCAGCCAATCCTGGACAGCAAATCAGCCCCAGCATTTT TRBJ1-5 - - TRBV4-3
CASSLRQSGQFF TGTGCCAGCAGCTTACGGCAAAGTGGGCAGTTCTTC TRBJ2-1 - - TRBV11-2
CASRPAQGMQGGEQFF TGTGCCAGCAGACCTGCACAGGGGATGCAAGGAGGTGAGCAGTTCTTC TRBJ2-1 TRBD1 - TRBV7-8
CASSSDLTNYGYTF TGTGCCAGCAGTTCCGACCTCACTAACTATGGCTACACCTTC TRBJ1-2 - - TRBV28
CSVAFVVSYEQYF TGCAGCGTAGCGTTCGTAGTATCCTACGAGCAGTACTTC TRBJ2-7 - - TRBV29-1
CASSLDWTSETQYF TGTGCCAGCAGCTTAGATTGGACTAGTGAGACCCAGTACTTC TRBJ2-5 TRBD2 few TRBV11-2
CASSYSPSGGDPQSSDTQYF TGTGCCAGCAGTTACTCCCCTAGCGGGGGGGACCCTCAGAGCTCAGATACGCAGTATTTT TRBJ2-3 TRBD2 - TRBV6-2/TRBV6-3
CASSLDHLGAGELFF TGTGCCAGCAGCTTAGACCATCTAGGGGCCGGGGAGCTGTTTTTT TRBJ2-2 - - TRBV11-2
CSTGGAQETQYF TGCAGTACAGGCGGAGCCCAAGAGACCCAGTACTTC TRBJ2-5 - - TRBV20-1
CASSPAVYGYTF TGTGCCAGCAGCCCCGCAGTCTATGGCTACACCTTC TRBJ1-2 - - TRBV7-2
CASTPTGSGFSYTF TGTGCCAGCACCCCCACAGGGTCCGGATTCAGCTACACCTTC TRBJ1-2 - few TRBV28
CASSPSFLMNTEAFF TGTGCCAGCAGCCCTTCCTTTTTAATGAACACTGAAGCTTTCTTT TRBJ1-1 - - TRBV7-2
CASGKVNYNEQFF TGTGCCAGCGGTAAAGTAAACTACAATGAGCAGTTCTTC TRBJ2-1 - - TRBV25-1
CAGSYSGRGIGREQYF TGTGCCGGCAGTTACTCAGGTCGAGGGATCGGTCGGGAGCAGTACTTC TRBJ2-7 - - TRBV6-6
CASSYLLAGGDNEQFF TGTGCCAGCAGCTACCTACTGGCGGGGGGCGACAATGAGCAGTTCTTC TRBJ2-1 TRBD2 few TRBV11-1
CASSIRGGYNYGYTF TGTGCCAGCAGTATCCGGGGGGGATACAACTATGGCTACACCTTC TRBJ1-2 - - TRBV6-1
CASSRGLAGDLEQYF TGTGCCAGCAGCAGGGGACTAGCGGGAGACCTTGAGCAGTACTTC TRBJ2-5 TRBD2 - TRBV7-2
CASSLASLGISGYTF TGTGCCAGCAGTTTAGCGTCGCTCGGGATCAGTGGCTACACCTTC TRBJ1-2 - - TRBV12-3/TRBV12-4
CASSRTSGGHEQYF TGTGCCAGCAGTCGGACTAGCGGGGGCCACGAGCAGTACTTC TRBJ2-7 TRBD2 - TRBV6-2/TRBV6-3
CASSQEPGSSYNSPLHF TGTGCCAGCAGTCAGGAGCCTGGGAGCTCCTATAATTCACCCCTCCACTTT TRBJ1-6 - few TRBV6-1
CASSLWASGSPYNEQFF TGTGCCAGCAGCTTATGGGCTAGCGGGAGCCCCTACAATGAGCAGTTCTTC TRBJ2-1 TRBD2 - TRBV7-3